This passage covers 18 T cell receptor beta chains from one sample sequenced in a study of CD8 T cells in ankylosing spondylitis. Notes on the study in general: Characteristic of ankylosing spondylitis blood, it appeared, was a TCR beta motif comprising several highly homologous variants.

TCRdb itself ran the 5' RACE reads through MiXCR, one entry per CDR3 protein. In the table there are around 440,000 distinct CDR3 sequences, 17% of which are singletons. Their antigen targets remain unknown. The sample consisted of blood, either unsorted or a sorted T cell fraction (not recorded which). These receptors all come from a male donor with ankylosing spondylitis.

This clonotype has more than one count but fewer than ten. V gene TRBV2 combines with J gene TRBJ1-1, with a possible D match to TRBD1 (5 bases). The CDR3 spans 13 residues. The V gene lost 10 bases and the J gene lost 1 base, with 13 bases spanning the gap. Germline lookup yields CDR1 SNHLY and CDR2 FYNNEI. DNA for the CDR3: TGTGCCACGACCTCCGGGACGAACACTGAAGCTTTCTTT. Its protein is CATTSGTNTEAFF.

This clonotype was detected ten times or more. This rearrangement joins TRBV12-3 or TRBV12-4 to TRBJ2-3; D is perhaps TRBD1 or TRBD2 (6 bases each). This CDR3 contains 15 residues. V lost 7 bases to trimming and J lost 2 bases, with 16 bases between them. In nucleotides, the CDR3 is TGTGCCAGCATGTACGGGGGCCTACCCACAGATACGCAGTATTTT. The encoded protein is CASMYGGLPTDTQYF.

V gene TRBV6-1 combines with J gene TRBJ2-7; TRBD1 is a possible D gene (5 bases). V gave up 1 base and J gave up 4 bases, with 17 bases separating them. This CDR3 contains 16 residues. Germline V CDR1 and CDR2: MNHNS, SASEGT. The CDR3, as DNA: TGTGCCAGCAGTGAAGGGTGGGCAGGGCTACTTTACGAGCAGTACTTC. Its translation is CASSEGWAGLLYEQYF.

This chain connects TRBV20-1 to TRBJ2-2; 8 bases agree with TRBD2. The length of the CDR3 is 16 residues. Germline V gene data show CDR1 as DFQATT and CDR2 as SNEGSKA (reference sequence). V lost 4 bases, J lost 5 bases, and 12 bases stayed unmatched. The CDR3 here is CSAKLGAGAVTGELFF. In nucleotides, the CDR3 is TGCAGTGCTAAACTCGGAGCGGGAGCTGTTACCGGGGAGCTGTTTTTT.

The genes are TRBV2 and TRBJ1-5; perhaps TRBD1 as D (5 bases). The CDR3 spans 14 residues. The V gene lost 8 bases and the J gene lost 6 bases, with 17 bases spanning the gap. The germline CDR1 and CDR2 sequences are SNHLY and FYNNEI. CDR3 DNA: TGTGCCAGCGGGGCGGGGTATAAGGCTCAGCCCCAGCATTTT. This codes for CASGAGYKAQPQHF.

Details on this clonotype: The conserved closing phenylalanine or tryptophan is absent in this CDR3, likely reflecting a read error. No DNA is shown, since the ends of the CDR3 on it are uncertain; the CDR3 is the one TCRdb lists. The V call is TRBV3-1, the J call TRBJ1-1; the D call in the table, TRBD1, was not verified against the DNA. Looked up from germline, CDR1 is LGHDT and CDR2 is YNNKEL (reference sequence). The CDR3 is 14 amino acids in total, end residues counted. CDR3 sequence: CASSQDLRGGGESL.

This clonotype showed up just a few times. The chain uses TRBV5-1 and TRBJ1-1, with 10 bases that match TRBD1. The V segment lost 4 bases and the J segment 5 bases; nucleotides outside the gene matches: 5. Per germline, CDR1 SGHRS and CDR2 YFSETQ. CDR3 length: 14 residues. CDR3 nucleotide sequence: TGCGCCAGCAGCAGGACAGGGGGGGCGACTGAAGCTTTCTTT. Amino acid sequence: CASSRTGGATEAFF.

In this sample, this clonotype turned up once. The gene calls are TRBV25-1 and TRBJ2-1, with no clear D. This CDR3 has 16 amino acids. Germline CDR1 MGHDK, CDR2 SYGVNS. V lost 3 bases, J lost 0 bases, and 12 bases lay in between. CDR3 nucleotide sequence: TGTGCCAGCAGTGAGGTAGGGCACAGCTCCTACAATGAGCAGTTCTTC. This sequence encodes CASSEVGHSSYNEQFF.

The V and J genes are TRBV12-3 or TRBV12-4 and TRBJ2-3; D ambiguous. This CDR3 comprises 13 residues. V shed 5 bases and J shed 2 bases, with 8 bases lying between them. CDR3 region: CASSLPYTDTQYF. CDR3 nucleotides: TGTGCCAGCAGTCTCCCGTACACAGATACGCAGTATTTT.

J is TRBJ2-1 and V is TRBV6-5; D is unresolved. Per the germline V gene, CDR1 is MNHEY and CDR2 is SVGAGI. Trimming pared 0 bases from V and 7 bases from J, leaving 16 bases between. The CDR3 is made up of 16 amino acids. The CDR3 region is CASSYSSSGVWNEQFF. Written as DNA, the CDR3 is TGTGCCAGCAGTTACTCGTCGAGTGGCGTCTGGAATGAGCAGTTCTTC.

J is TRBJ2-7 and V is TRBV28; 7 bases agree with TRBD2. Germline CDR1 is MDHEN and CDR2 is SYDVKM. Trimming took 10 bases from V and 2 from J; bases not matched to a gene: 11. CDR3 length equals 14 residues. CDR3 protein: CATLGGVWPYEQYF. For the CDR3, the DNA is TGTGCCACCCTGGGGGGGGTATGGCCCTACGAGCAGTACTTC.

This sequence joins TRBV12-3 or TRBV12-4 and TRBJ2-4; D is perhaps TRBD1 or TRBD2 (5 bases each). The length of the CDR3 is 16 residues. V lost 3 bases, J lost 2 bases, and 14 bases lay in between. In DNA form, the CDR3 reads TGTGCCAGCAGTTTTGGGGGTTTTAGGACCAAAAACATTCAGTACTTC. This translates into CASSFGGFRTKNIQYF.

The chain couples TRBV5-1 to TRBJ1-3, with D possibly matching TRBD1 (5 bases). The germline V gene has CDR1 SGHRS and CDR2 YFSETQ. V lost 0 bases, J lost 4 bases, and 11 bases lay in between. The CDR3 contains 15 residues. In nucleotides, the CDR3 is TGCGCCAGCAGCTTGGAGCCGGGACCCGGAAACACCATATATTTT. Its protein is CASSLEPGPGNTIYF.

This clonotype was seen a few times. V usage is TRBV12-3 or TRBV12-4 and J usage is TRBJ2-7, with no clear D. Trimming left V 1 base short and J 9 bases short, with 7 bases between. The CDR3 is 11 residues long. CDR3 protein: CASSLGAGQYF. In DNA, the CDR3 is TGTGCCAGCAGTTTAGGGGCCGGGCAGTACTTC.

For the CDR3, the DNA is TGTGCCATCAGCCGACAGGTAGGCCAGCCCCAGCATTTT. This gives the protein CAISRQVGQPQHF. This chain joins TRBV10-3 and TRBJ1-5; D possibly corresponds to TRBD1 (6 bases). The germline V and J ends were trimmed by 6 bases and 7 bases, with 13 bases remaining between them. In germline, CDR1 is ENHRY, CDR2 SYGVKD. The CDR3 loop spans 13 amino acids.

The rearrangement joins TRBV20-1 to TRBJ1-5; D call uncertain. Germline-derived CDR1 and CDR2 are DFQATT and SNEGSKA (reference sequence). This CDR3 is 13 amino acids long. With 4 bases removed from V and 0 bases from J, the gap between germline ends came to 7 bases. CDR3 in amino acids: CSANRASNQPQHF. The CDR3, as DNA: TGCAGTGCTAATAGGGCTAGCAATCAGCCCCAGCATTTT.

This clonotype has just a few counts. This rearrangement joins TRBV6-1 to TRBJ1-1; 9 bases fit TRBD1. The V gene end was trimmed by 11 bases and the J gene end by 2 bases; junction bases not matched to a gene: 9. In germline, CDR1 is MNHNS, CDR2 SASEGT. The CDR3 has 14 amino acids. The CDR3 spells CAGNRDRANTEAFF. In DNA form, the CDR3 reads TGTGCCGGCAACAGGGACAGGGCAAACACTGAAGCTTTCTTT.

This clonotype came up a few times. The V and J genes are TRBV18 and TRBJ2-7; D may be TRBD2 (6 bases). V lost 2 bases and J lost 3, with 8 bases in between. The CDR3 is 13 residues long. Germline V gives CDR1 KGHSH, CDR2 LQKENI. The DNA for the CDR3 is TGTGCCAGCTCACCATCTAGCGTCTACGAGCAGTACTTC. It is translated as CASSPSSVYEQYF. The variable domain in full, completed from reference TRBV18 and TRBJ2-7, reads NAGVMQNPRHLVRRRGQEARLRCSPMKGHSHVYWYRQLPEEGLKFMVYLQKENIIDESGMPKERFSAEFPKEGPSILRIQQVVRGDSAAYFCASSPSSVYEQYFGPGTRLTVT.